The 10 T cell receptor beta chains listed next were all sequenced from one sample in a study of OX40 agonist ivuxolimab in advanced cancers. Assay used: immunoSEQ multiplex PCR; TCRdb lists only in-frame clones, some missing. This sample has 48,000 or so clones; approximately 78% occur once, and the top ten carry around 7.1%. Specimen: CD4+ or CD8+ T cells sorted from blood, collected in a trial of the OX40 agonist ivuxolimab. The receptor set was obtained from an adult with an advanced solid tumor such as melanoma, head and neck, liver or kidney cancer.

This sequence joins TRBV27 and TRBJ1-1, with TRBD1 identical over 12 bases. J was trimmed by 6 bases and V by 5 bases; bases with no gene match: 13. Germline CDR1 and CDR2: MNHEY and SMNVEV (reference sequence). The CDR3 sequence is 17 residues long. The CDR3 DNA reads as TGTGCCAGCAGTCTCTCCGGGACAGGGGGCCTTTGGGCTGAAGCTTTCTTT. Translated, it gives CASSLSGTGGLWAEAFF.

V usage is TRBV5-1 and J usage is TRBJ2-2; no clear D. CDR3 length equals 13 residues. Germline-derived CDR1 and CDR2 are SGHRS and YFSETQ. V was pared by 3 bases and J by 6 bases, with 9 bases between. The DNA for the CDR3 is TGCGCCAGCAGCTACAATGGGCCCGGGGAGCTGTTTTTT. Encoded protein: CASSYNGPGELFF.

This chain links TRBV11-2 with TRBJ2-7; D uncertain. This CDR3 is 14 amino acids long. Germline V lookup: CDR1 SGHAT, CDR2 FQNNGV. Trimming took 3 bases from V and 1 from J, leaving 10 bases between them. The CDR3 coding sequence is TGTGCCAGCAGCTTGAGACCTAGTTCCTACGAGCAGTACTTC. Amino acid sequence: CASSLRPSSYEQYF. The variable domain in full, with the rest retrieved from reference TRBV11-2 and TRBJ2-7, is EAGVAQSPRYKIIEKRQSVAFWCNPISGHATLYWYQQILGQGPKLLIQFQNNGVVDDSQLPKDRFSAERLKGVDSTLKIQPAKLEDSAVYLCASSLRPSSYEQYFGPGTRLTVT.

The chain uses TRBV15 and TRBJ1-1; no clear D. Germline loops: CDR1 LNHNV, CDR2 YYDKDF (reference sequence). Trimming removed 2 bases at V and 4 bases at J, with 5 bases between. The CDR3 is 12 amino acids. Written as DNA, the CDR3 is TGTGCCACCAGCAGACATCTCACTGAAGCTTTCTTT. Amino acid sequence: CATSRHLTEAFF.

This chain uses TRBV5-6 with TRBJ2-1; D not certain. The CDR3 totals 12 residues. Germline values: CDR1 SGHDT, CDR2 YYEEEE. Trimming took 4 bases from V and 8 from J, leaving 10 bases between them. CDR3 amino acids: CASSDLSHEQFF. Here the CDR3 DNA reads TGTGCCAGCAGCGACCTAAGCCATGAGCAGTTCTTC.

CDR3 region: CASTLDSAVGQPQHF. CDR3 DNA sequence: TGTGCCAGTACCCTTGACAGCGCGGTTGGTCAGCCCCAGCATTTT. The rearrangement uses TRBV19 and TRBJ1-5; weak D call: TRBD1 (5 bases). Germline CDR1 LNHDA, CDR2 SQIVND (reference sequence). The CDR3 loop spans 15 amino acids. With 7 bases removed from V and 6 bases from J, the gap between germline ends came to 19 bases.

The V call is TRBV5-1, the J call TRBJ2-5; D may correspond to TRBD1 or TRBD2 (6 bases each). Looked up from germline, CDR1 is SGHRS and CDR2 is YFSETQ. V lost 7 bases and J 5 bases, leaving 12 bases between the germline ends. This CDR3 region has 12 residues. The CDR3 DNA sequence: TGCGCCAGCGGGGGGACATTGGAGACCCAGTACTTC. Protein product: CASGGTLETQYF.

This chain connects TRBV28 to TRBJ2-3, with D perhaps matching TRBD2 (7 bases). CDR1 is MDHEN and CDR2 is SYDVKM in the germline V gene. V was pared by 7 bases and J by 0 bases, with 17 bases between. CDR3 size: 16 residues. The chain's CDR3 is CASTLRGGASTDTQYF. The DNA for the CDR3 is TGTGCCAGCACCCTTAGGGGGGGAGCTAGCACAGATACGCAGTATTTT.

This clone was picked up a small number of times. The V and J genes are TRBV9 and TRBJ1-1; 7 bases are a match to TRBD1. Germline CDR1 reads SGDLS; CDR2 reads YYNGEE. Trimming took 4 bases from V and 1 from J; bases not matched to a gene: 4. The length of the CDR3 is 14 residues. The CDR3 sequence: CASSPRTGNTEAFF. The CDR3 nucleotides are TGTGCCAGCAGCCCTAGGACAGGGAACACTGAAGCTTTCTTT.

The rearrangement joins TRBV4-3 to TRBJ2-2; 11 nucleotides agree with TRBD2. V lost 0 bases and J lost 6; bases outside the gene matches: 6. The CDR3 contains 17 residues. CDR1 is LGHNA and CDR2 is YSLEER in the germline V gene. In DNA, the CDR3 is TGCGCCAGCAGCCAAGATAGTCTAGCGGGAGGCCCCGGGGAGCTGTTTTTT. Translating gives CASSQDSLAGGPGELFF.